Presented here are 8 T cell receptor beta chains from one specimen sequenced in a study of T cells in Graves' hyperthyroidism and ophthalmopathy. RNA transcripts served as the template for amplifying TCR beta CDR3 regions. With the HTBI primer set, the TCR CDR3 went through a first round of RT-PCR. TCRdb ran MiXCR on the multiplex PCR reads and lists one entry per CDR3 protein. The sample records about 250,000 distinct CDR3 sequences, around 26% being singletons. Source material: blood. The receptor set was obtained from a woman aged 40 to 50 with Graves' ophthalmopathy.

The chain is built from TRBV7-2 and TRBJ2-7; 8 bases agree with TRBD2. This CDR3 comprises 15 residues. The germline V gene encodes CDR1 SGHTA and CDR2 FQGNSA. Trimming cost V 6 bases and J 4 bases; bases outside gene matches: 11. The CDR3 DNA is TGTGCCAGCAGTAAGGTCCCGGGACTAGAGTACGAGCAGTACTTC. Translated: CASSKVPGLEYEQYF.

This clonotype was recorded many times. The chain uses TRBV28 and TRBJ2-5; TRBD1 matches 7 bases. The CDR3 has 13 amino acids. V gave up 7 bases and J gave up 2 bases; unmatched junction bases: 4. Germline CDR1 is MDHEN and CDR2 is SYDVKM. The CDR3 nucleotides read TGTGCCAGCATTCCGGGACAGCAAGAGACCCAGTACTTC. It codes for CASIPGQQETQYF.

This clonotype was detected ten times or more. The CDR3 region has the DNA TGTGCCAGTAGTACCCGGACGGTAGCCAAAAACATTCAGTACTTC. Its translation is CASSTRTVAKNIQYF. The V call is TRBV19, the J call TRBJ2-4; D remains unclear. CDR1 is LNHDA, CDR2 SQIVND, per germline (reference sequence). V lost 4 bases to trimming and J lost 0 bases, with 10 bases between them. CDR3 length: 15 residues.

There are many counts of this clonotype. V and J are TRBV7-2 and TRBJ2-5, with D perhaps TRBD2 (5 bases). V shed 5 bases and J shed 0 bases, with 16 bases lying between them. CDR1 is SGHTA, CDR2 FQGNSA, per germline. The CDR3 extends over 16 amino acids. The CDR3 coding sequence is TGTGCCAGCAGCACCGGGGTAACGATGTACCAAGAGACCCAGTACTTC. Amino acids: CASSTGVTMYQETQYF.

With respect to this clonotype: This sequence may be a read error, since a much larger clone differs from it by one base. The V gene is TRBV6-1, the J gene TRBJ2-7; possible D gene TRBD1, 5 bases. Per germline, CDR1 MNHNS and CDR2 SASEGT. The CDR3 has 15 amino acids. The CDR3 sequence: CVSTVGLASSYERYF. In nucleotides, the CDR3 is TGTGTCAGCACCGTGGGGCTGGCCAGCTCCTACGAGCGGTACTTC.

This clonotype came up a few times. The rearrangement joins TRBV6-2 or TRBV6-3 to TRBJ2-5; 10 positions agree with TRBD2. After removal of 3 bases from V and 5 bases from J, the junction contained 12 bases not matched to a gene. The germline V gene encodes CDR1 MNHEY and CDR2 SVGEGT. The CDR3 extends over 17 amino acids. This CDR3 is CASSYGPGLAYGETQYF. The CDR3 region has the DNA TGTGCCAGCAGTTATGGTCCGGGACTAGCGTATGGGGAGACCCAGTACTTC.

In its sample, this clonotype was seen many times. The rearrangement uses TRBV5-1 and TRBJ2-2; D unresolved. The CDR3 has 13 amino acids. Trimming cost V 1 base and J 6 bases, with 7 bases left between them. The germline V gene encodes CDR1 SGHRS and CDR2 YFSETQ. CDR3 nucleotide sequence: TGCGCCAGCAGCTTGACGATTCCCGGGGAGCTGTTTTTT. It is translated as CASSLTIPGELFF.

J is TRBJ2-5 and V is TRBV4-2, with 9 positions matching TRBD2. V gave up 1 base and J gave up 5 bases; unmatched junction bases: 5. CDR1 LGHNA and CDR2 YNFKEQ come from the germline V gene. This CDR3 comprises 15 residues. Written as DNA, the CDR3 is TGTGCCAGCAGCCAAGCTAGCGGGAACCGGGAGACCCAGTACTTC. Translation gives CASSQASGNRETQYF.